The clone carrying this T cell receptor (beta chain) was detected a few times. Its specificity is unknown. PCR was performed using 60 Vbeta and 13 Jbeta primers. Sequencing was performed with immunoSEQ multiplex PCR; in TCRdb, only in-frame clones are kept and a portion is missing. Among 100,000 to 120,000 clones listed, roughly 13% were seen once. The CDR3 covers 15 residues. V was cut by 6 bases and J by 2 bases, with 13 bases left in between. Germline V gene data show CDR1 as SNHLY and CDR2 as FYNNEI. The sample originates from a study of cytomegalovirus exposure and HLA in healthy donors. Background on the study: As released early, the data held 75 million to 90 million unique TCRs from HLA-typed donors. General study results and limits: Sequencing likely generated an artifact that appeared as a cluster of highly shared sequence variants.

The clonotype comes from a man in his forties in good health and CMV-seropositive. This chain joins TRBV2 and TRBJ2-2; maybe TRBD1 (6 bases). The sample was PBMCs. The CDR3 reads CASRATGTNTGELFF. The DNA of the CDR3 is TGTGCCAGCAGGGCGACAGGAACTAACACCGGGGAGCTGTTTTTT.